This TCR beta chain was documented in a study of blood T cell repertoires in COVID-19. Turning to the study itself: Sources were T cells, B-cell-depleted T cells, or PBMCs; the material itself was cDNA or gDNA.

Trimming stripped 5 bases from V and 2 bases from J, with 12 bases between. The germline gives CDR1 SGHTA, CDR2 FQGTGA. The CDR3 length is 14 residues. How the authors handled the data: From reference gene primer amplification, estimates of nucleated cell counts were derived. The data were produced by immunoSEQ multiplex PCR, yet TCRdb's version contains in-frame clones alone and is incomplete. V and J calls and clone size are as listed in that table; D and trimming were resolved from the DNA. The sample consists of more than 80,000 clones, less than 80% of them appearing once. Enrolment of Seattle patients took place during active infection, and they were followed longitudinally.

The chain links TRBV7-3 to TRBJ1-1, with D unresolved. The material sequenced was peripheral blood. This TCR derives from a man older than 75 with COVID-19, enrolled during active disease. CDR3 coding DNA: TGTGCCAGCAGCCTTTCAGCGGTTAACACTGAAGCTTTCTTT. Encoded protein: CASSLSAVNTEAFF.